This T cell receptor (beta chain) came from a study of cytomegalovirus exposure and HLA in healthy donors. Concerning this clone itself: What it binds is unknown.

Both 60 Vbeta primers and 13 Jbeta primers went into the PCR. Only in-frame clones appear in the TCRdb table, and some are missing; sequencing was by immunoSEQ multiplex PCR. The table includes under 200,000 clones, roughly 80% detected once. Findings and caveats of the study: A missense DCLRE1C variant was associated with V- and J-gene trimming of TCR beta chains in a later analysis, and an independent cohort replicated the association. Researchers counted over 150 TCR beta chains as cytomegalovirus-associated.

CDR1 and CDR2 from the germline V gene are KGHSY and FQNENV. J lost 4 bases, V lost 4 bases, and 0 bases had no gene match. CDR3 length: 15 residues. Donors counted as nominally healthy when sampled, yet unrecorded immune exposures were likely. Sequenced material: PBMCs. The TCR originated in a woman between 35 and 50 years old in good health and CMV-seropositive. The chain is built from TRBV16 and TRBJ2-2; 13 bases agree with TRBD2. CDR3 DNA sequence: TGTGCCAGCAGCCGGACTAGCGGGAGCACCGGGGAGCTGTTTTTT. It encodes CASSRTSGSTGELFF.